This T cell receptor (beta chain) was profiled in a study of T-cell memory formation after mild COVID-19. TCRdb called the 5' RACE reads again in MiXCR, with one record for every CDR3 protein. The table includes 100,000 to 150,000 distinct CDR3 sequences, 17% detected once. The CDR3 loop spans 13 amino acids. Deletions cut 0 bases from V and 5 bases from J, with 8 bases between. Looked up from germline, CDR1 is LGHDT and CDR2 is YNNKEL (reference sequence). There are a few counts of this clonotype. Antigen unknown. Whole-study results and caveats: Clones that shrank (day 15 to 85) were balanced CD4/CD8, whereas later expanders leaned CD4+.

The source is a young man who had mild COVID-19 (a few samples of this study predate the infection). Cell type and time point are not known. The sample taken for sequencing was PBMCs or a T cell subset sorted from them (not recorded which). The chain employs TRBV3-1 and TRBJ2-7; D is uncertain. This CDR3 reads CASSQEGVDEQYF. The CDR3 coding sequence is TGTGCCAGCAGCCAAGAGGGCGTGGACGAGCAGTACTTC.